The rows below give T cell receptor beta chains drawn from one sample of a study of post-analysis software for immune sequencing data. Using its own MiXCR run on the PCR reads, TCRdb lists one record per CDR3 protein. The sample records some 800,000 distinct CDR3 sequences, under 60% being singletons. The sample taken for sequencing was blood. These receptors were obtained from a girl aged 5-17 years with multiple sclerosis. Each CDR3 is given with its conserved first and last residue. The order of the fields is J gene, clone size, D gene, V gene, CDR3 DNA, CDR3 protein. A D gene is named only where the DNA matches it firmly. Size is omitted from some rows. Given values are once, few, many or a class for expanded clones.

J gene: TRBJ2-1; clone size: few; D gene: -; V gene: TRBV10-3; CDR3 DNA: TGTGCCATCAGTGAAAAGTTGGCGTCATCCTACAATGAGCAGTTCTTC; CDR3 protein: CAISEKLASSYNEQFF
J gene: TRBJ2-1; clone size: once; D gene: TRBD2; V gene: TRBV12-3/TRBV12-4; CDR3 DNA: TGTGCCAGCAGTCCACCGGGACTAGCGGGCGGGCAGTTCTTC; CDR3 protein: CASSPPGLAGGQFF
J gene: TRBJ2-7; clone size: -; D gene: TRBD2; V gene: TRBV5-1; CDR3 DNA: TGCGCCAGCAGCGAGGAGCCAGCGGGAAGGGATGAGCAGTACTTC; CDR3 protein: CASSEEPAGRDEQYF
J gene: TRBJ1-5; clone size: few; D gene: -; V gene: TRBV15; CDR3 DNA: TGTGCCACCCAGGGGACTAGCAATCAGCCCCAGCATTTT; CDR3 protein: CATQGTSNQPQHF
J gene: TRBJ2-3; clone size: -; D gene: -; V gene: TRBV29-1; CDR3 DNA: TGCAGCGTTGAAGGGGATCATTGGACAGATACGCAGTATTTT; CDR3 protein: CSVEGDHWTDTQYF
J gene: TRBJ2-3; clone size: few; D gene: TRBD2; V gene: TRBV20-1; CDR3 DNA: TGCAGTGCTAGACGGAGAGGACTAGCGGGGTACACAGATACGCAGTATTTT; CDR3 protein: CSARRRGLAGYTDTQYF
J gene: TRBJ2-1; clone size: -; D gene: -; V gene: TRBV4-1; CDR3 DNA: TGCGCCAGCAGCCGACTGCGGGACAACTCCTACAATGAGCAGTTCTTC; CDR3 protein: CASSRLRDNSYNEQFF
J gene: TRBJ1-2; clone size: -; D gene: -; V gene: TRBV5-1; CDR3 DNA: TGCGCCAGCAGCTTGGCAGATGGCTATGGCTACACCTTC; CDR3 protein: CASSLADGYGYTF
J gene: TRBJ1-5; clone size: few; D gene: TRBD1; V gene: TRBV6-5; CDR3 DNA: TGTGCCAGTCGGAGACAGGGGTCGGTGTTGTGGCCCCAGCATTTT; CDR3 protein: CASRRQGSVLWPQHF
J gene: TRBJ2-5; clone size: -; D gene: TRBD2; V gene: TRBV10-3; CDR3 DNA: TGTGCCATCAGTGCTTGTACCGGGACTAGTAGGGAGACCCAGTACTTC; CDR3 protein: CAISACTGTSRETQYF
J gene: TRBJ2-3; clone size: -; D gene: -; V gene: TRBV18; CDR3 DNA: TGTGCCAGCTCACCCGGTCTAGTTTCTCCAACCCTCAGCACAGATACGCAGTATTTT; CDR3 protein: CASSPGLVSPTLSTDTQYF
J gene: TRBJ2-5; clone size: few; D gene: -; V gene: TRBV6-5; CDR3 DNA: TGTGCCAGCACCTGGTCGGGGAGTGGGGAGACCCAGTACTTC; CDR3 protein: CASTWSGSGETQYF
J gene: TRBJ2-4; clone size: -; D gene: -; V gene: TRBV6-6; CDR3 DNA: TGTGCCAGCACATCAGGTTTGGGAAACATTCAGTACTTC; CDR3 protein: CASTSGLGNIQYF
J gene: TRBJ2-1; clone size: -; D gene: -; V gene: TRBV2; CDR3 DNA: TGTGCCAGCATCGGGGGGTATTCTTTACAGGGTGAGCAGTTCTTC; CDR3 protein: CASIGGYSLQGEQFF
J gene: TRBJ2-3; clone size: -; D gene: TRBD1; V gene: TRBV2; CDR3 DNA: TGTGCCAGCAGGGCAGAACAGGGGACAGATACGCAGTATTTT; CDR3 protein: CASRAEQGTDTQYF
J gene: TRBJ1-1; clone size: -; D gene: -; V gene: TRBV11-1; CDR3 DNA: TGTGCCAGCAGCTTAGTACGGTCGGGCACTGAAGCTTTCTTT; CDR3 protein: CASSLVRSGTEAFF
J gene: TRBJ2-7; clone size: -; D gene: -; V gene: TRBV7-9; CDR3 DNA: TGTGCCAGCAGCCTTAAGGGGACCCTGCACTACGAGCAGTACTTC; CDR3 protein: CASSLKGTLHYEQYF
J gene: TRBJ1-2; clone size: -; D gene: TRBD1; V gene: TRBV6-5; CDR3 DNA: TGTGCCAGCGCATACGCCGGGACAGAGAATAACTATGGCTACACCTTC; CDR3 protein: CASAYAGTENNYGYTF
J gene: TRBJ2-3; clone size: few; D gene: -; V gene: TRBV12-3/TRBV12-4; CDR3 DNA: TGTGCCAGCAGCTTGAATAGCGCCAGCACAGATACGCAGTATTTT; CDR3 protein: CASSLNSASTDTQYF
J gene: TRBJ2-1; clone size: once; D gene: TRBD2; V gene: TRBV6-5; CDR3 DNA: TGTGCCAGCAGTAAAGGACTAGTGACGAGGGAGCAGTTCTTC; CDR3 protein: CASSKGLVTREQFF
J gene: TRBJ2-4; clone size: -; D gene: -; V gene: TRBV5-6; CDR3 DNA: TGTGCCAGCAGCTTGGGAGGGCGAGTGGGAGAGGACTGGAACATTCAGTACTTC; CDR3 protein: CASSLGGRVGEDWNIQYF
J gene: TRBJ1-4; clone size: -; D gene: -; V gene: TRBV7-6; CDR3 DNA: TGTGCCAGCAGCTTGCTTGACATTAGGGTAACTAATGAAAAACTGTTTTTT; CDR3 protein: CASSLLDIRVTNEKLFF
J gene: TRBJ1-5; clone size: -; D gene: -; V gene: TRBV4-1; CDR3 DNA: TGCGCCAGCAGCCAAGAGAACACCTTTAGGCCCCAGCATTTT; CDR3 protein: CASSQENTFRPQHF
J gene: TRBJ2-4; clone size: -; D gene: -; V gene: TRBV9; CDR3 DNA: TGTGCCAGCAGCCCCCGGGACTTCAAAAACATTCAGTACTTC; CDR3 protein: CASSPRDFKNIQYF
J gene: TRBJ1-1; clone size: -; D gene: TRBD1; V gene: TRBV12-3/TRBV12-4; CDR3 DNA: TGTGCCAGCAGGAGGCAGGGGGATAACACTGAAGCTTTCTTT; CDR3 protein: CASRRQGDNTEAFF
J gene: TRBJ1-5; clone size: few; D gene: TRBD1; V gene: TRBV5-1; CDR3 DNA: TGCGCCAGCAGCTTGGAAAGGGGGCGACGGAATAATCAGCCCCAGCATTTT; CDR3 protein: CASSLERGRRNNQPQHF
J gene: TRBJ1-2; clone size: few; D gene: TRBD1; V gene: TRBV29-1; CDR3 DNA: TGCAGCGTTGACAGGGGGCTGAATGGCTACACCTTC; CDR3 protein: CSVDRGLNGYTF
J gene: TRBJ2-4; clone size: -; D gene: TRBD2; V gene: TRBV30; CDR3 DNA: TGTGCCTGGAGTGCTAGCGGGAGTCACATTCAGTACTTC; CDR3 protein: CAWSASGSHIQYF
J gene: TRBJ2-7; clone size: -; D gene: -; V gene: TRBV3-1; CDR3 DNA: TGTGCCAGCAGCCAACCCGTCGCGGGGGCTTACCACGAGCAGTACTTC; CDR3 protein: CASSQPVAGAYHEQYF
J gene: TRBJ2-5; clone size: few; D gene: -; V gene: TRBV4-2; CDR3 DNA: TGTGCCAGCAGCCAACTGGACCTAGCCAGTTCCGAGACCCAGTACTTC; CDR3 protein: CASSQLDLASSETQYF
J gene: TRBJ2-7; clone size: -; D gene: -; V gene: TRBV7-9; CDR3 DNA: TGTGCCAGCAGCTTACAACCTACCTACGAGCAGTACTTC; CDR3 protein: CASSLQPTYEQYF
J gene: TRBJ1-2; clone size: -; D gene: TRBD1; V gene: TRBV6-5; CDR3 DNA: TGTGCCAGCAGAACCGGGACAGGGAATCGGGGCTACACCTTC; CDR3 protein: CASRTGTGNRGYTF
J gene: TRBJ2-1; clone size: few; D gene: TRBD2; V gene: TRBV6-4; CDR3 DNA: TGTGCCAGCAGTGACCCCGAACCGACTAGCGGGAGGAGCTCCTACAATGAGCAGTTCTTC; CDR3 protein: CASSDPEPTSGRSSYNEQFF